The rows below give T cell receptor beta chains drawn from one sample of a study of response to subunit inactivated influenza vaccine. In TCRdb, the RT-PCR reads were re-called with MiXCR into one record per CDR3 protein. The data hold some 550,000 distinct CDR3 sequences, with under 25% observed a single time. In addition, the sample was reused for a study of T cells expressing NK-cell markers.

The material was CD4+ T cells sorted from PBMCs, obtained 11 to 12 days after vaccination. The receptor source for this set is a man aged 50 or older who received an inactivated influenza vaccine. Each CDR3 is given with its conserved first and last residue. A D gene is named only where the DNA matches it firmly. Expanded clones are given a class, and other clones once, few, many or no size at all.

d_gene: TRBD1; j_gene: TRBJ2-2; abundance: many; v_gene: TRBV11-2; CDR3nt: TGTGCCAGCAGCAGGGACAGGGGGCTACCCGGGGAGCTGTTTTTT; CDR3aa: CASSRDRGLPGELFF
d_gene: TRBD1; j_gene: TRBJ1-2; abundance: .; v_gene: TRBV4-1; CDR3nt: TGCGCCAGCAGCCAACGGACAGGGTCCTACTATGGCTACACCTTC; CDR3aa: CASSQRTGSYYGYTF
d_gene: .; j_gene: TRBJ1-1; abundance: .; v_gene: TRBV6-2/TRBV6-3; CDR3nt: TGTGCCAGCAGTGTGACACAGAACACTGAAGCTTTCTTT; CDR3aa: CASSVTQNTEAFF
d_gene: TRBD1; j_gene: TRBJ2-7; abundance: few; v_gene: TRBV9; CDR3nt: TGTGCCAGCAGCGCTCAACCGGGACAGGCCTACGAGCAGTACTTC; CDR3aa: CASSAQPGQAYEQYF
d_gene: .; j_gene: TRBJ1-1; abundance: many; v_gene: TRBV16; CDR3nt: TGTGCCAGCAGCCAGGGGAGGGTACAAGCTTTCTTT; CDR3aa: CASSQGRVQAFF
d_gene: TRBD1; j_gene: TRBJ1-6; abundance: few; v_gene: TRBV5-1; CDR3nt: TGCGCCAGCATGGGACAGGATAATTCACCCCTCCACTTT; CDR3aa: CASMGQDNSPLHF
d_gene: .; j_gene: TRBJ1-1; abundance: .; v_gene: TRBV6-2/TRBV6-3; CDR3nt: TGTGCCAGCAGTTACAGCGGGGAAGCTTTCTTT; CDR3aa: CASSYSGEAFF
d_gene: .; j_gene: TRBJ1-1; abundance: few; v_gene: TRBV7-9; CDR3nt: TGTGCCAGCAGCGCGAATGTGGCTTTCTTT; CDR3aa: CASSANVAFF
d_gene: TRBD1; j_gene: TRBJ2-7; abundance: .; v_gene: TRBV29-1; CDR3nt: TGCAGCGTGGACGGGGACAGGGGGATGGACGAGCAGTACTTC; CDR3aa: CSVDGDRGMDEQYF
d_gene: .; j_gene: TRBJ1-5; abundance: .; v_gene: TRBV7-8; CDR3nt: TGTGCCAGCAGCCCCCGATATAGCAATCAGCCCCAGCATTTT; CDR3aa: CASSPRYSNQPQHF
d_gene: TRBD1; j_gene: TRBJ2-7; abundance: few; v_gene: TRBV15; CDR3nt: TGTGCCACCAGCAGAGCCGGGACAGGGGACTACGAGCAGTACTTC; CDR3aa: CATSRAGTGDYEQYF
d_gene: TRBD1; j_gene: TRBJ2-1; abundance: many; v_gene: TRBV6-2/TRBV6-3; CDR3nt: TGTGCCAGCAGGTCAGGGGGCTCCTACAATGAGCAGTTCTTC; CDR3aa: CASRSGGSYNEQFF
d_gene: .; j_gene: TRBJ2-1; abundance: few; v_gene: TRBV14; CDR3nt: TGTGCCAGCAGCCTGGGGTCGGCCCTCAATGAGCAGTTCTTC; CDR3aa: CASSLGSALNEQFF
d_gene: TRBD1; j_gene: TRBJ2-5; abundance: .; v_gene: TRBV4-2; CDR3nt: TGTGCCAGCAGCCGCGACCCGGGACAGCTAGAGACCCAGTACTTC; CDR3aa: CASSRDPGQLETQYF
d_gene: TRBD2; j_gene: TRBJ2-5; abundance: few; v_gene: TRBV4-3; CDR3nt: TGCGCCAGCAGCCAAGATAGCGGGAGAGAGACCCAGTACTTC; CDR3aa: CASSQDSGRETQYF